This T cell receptor beta chain was captured by sequencing in a study of blood T cell repertoires in COVID-19. Across the whole study: The United States, Italy and Spain were the sources of the acute and convalescent COVID-19 samples. Sources were T cells, B-cell-depleted T cells, or PBMCs; the material itself was cDNA or gDNA.

V dropped 1 base and J dropped 3; count of bases not matched to a gene: 1. The germline V gene has CDR1 LNHNV and CDR2 YYDKDF (reference sequence). There are 14 residues in the CDR3. The repertoire was sequenced with immunoSEQ multiplex PCR; TCRdb's copy has only in-frame clones and lacks some. In the table there are 150,000 to 170,000 clones, approximately 86% of which are singletons. The sample holds one count of this clone. V gene TRBV15 combines with J gene TRBJ1-2, with 8 bases matching TRBD1. Input material: peripheral blood. The origin of this receptor is a man aged 55 to 70 with COVID-19, enrolled during active disease. CDR3 bases: TGTGCCACCAGCAGAGCGACAGGGGACTATGGCTACACCTTC. It yields the protein CATSRATGDYGYTF.